This T cell receptor beta chain was captured by sequencing in a study of beta chain features in type 1 diabetes. Regarding the study as a whole: When Type 1 diabetes patients were examined, their TCRB CDR3s proved moderately but significantly shorter in all four CD4+ subsets.

This clone was picked up a small number of times. Its antigen is currently unknown. The ends lost 6 bases at V and 4 bases at J; junction bases unmatched: 5. From germline, CDR1 is MGHDK and CDR2 SYGVNS. This CDR3 comprises 13 residues. Every isolated RNA sample was fully reverse transcribed, so sequencing captured expressed TCRB transcripts. TCRdb keeps only in-frame clones here, not all; method: immunoSEQ multiplex PCR. The sample gives hundreds of thousands of clones, around 12% of which show up once; 0.008% to 0.011% is in the top ten. The sample taken for sequencing was naive CD4+ T cells from blood. The source of this sequence is a woman aged 18-29 years with type 1 diabetes. The chain carries TRBV25-1 and TRBJ1-1; 7 nucleotides align to TRBD1. The CDR3 protein is CASSLTGTTEAFF. The CDR3 nucleotides are TGTGCCAGCAGCCTGACAGGGACCACTGAAGCTTTCTTT.